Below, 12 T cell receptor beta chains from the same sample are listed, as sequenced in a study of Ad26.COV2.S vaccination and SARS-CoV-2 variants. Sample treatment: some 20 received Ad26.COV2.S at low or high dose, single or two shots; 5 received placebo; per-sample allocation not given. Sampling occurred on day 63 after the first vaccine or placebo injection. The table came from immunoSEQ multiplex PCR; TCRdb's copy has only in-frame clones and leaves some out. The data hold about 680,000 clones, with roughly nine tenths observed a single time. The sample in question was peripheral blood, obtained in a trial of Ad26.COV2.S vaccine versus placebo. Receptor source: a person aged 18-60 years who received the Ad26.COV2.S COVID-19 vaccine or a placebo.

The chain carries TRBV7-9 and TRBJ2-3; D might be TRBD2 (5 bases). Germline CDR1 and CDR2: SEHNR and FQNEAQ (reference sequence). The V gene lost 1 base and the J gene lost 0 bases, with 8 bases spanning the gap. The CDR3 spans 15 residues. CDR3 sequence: CASSLDGLSTDTQYF. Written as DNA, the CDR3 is TGTGCCAGCAGCTTAGACGGACTTAGCACAGATACGCAGTATTTT.

CDR3 loop: CASRVAGGSYNEQFF. CDR3 nucleotides: TGTGCCAGCAGAGTAGCAGGGGGTTCCTACAATGAGCAGTTCTTC. The V gene is TRBV11-2, the J gene TRBJ2-1; 7 bases align to TRBD1. The CDR3 spans 15 residues. V was clipped by 6 bases and J by 1 base; unmatched bases: 6. Germline V lookup: CDR1 SGHAT, CDR2 FQNNGV.

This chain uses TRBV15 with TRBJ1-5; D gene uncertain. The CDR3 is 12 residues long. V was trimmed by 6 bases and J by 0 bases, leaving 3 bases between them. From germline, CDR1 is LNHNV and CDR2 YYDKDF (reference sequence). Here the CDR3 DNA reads TGTGCCACCAGGACTAGCAATCAGCCCCAGCATTTT. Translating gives CATRTSNQPQHF.

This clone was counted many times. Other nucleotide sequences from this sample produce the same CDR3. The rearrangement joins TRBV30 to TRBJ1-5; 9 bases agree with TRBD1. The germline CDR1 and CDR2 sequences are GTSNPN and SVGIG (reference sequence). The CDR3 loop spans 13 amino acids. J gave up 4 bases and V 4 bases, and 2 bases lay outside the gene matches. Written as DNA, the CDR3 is TGTGCCTGGACCGGACAGGGGAATCAGCCCCAGCATTTT. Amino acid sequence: CAWTGQGNQPQHF.

Here the CDR3 DNA reads TGTGCCCCCCGGGGTAGCGGGAACAATGAGCAGTTCTTC. It codes for CAPRGSGNNEQFF. This chain links TRBV6-5 with TRBJ2-1, with 8 bases matching TRBD2. V shed 11 bases, J shed 5 bases, and the junction held 8 bases outside the gene matches. This CDR3 comprises 13 residues. Germline V lookup: CDR1 MNHEY, CDR2 SVGAGI.

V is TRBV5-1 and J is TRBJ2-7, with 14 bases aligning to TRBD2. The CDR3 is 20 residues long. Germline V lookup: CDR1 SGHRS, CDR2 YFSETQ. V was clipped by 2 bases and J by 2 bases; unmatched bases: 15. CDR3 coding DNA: TGCGCCAGCAGCTTTGAACCCGGGACTAGCGGGAGAAAAGGCCCCTACGAGCAGTACTTC. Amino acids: CASSFEPGTSGRKGPYEQYF.

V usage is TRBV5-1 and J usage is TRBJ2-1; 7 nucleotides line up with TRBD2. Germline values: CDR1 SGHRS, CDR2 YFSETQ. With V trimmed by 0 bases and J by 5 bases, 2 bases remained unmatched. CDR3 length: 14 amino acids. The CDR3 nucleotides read TGCGCCAGCAGCTTGGTGCGGGGGAACAATGAGCAGTTCTTC. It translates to CASSLVRGNNEQFF.

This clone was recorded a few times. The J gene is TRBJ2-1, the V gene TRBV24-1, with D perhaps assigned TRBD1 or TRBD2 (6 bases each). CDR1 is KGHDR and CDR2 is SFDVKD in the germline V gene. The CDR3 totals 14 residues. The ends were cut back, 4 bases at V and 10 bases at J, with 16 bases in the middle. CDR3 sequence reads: CATSEATGAEEQFF. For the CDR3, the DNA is TGTGCCACCAGTGAAGCTACGGGGGCGGAAGAGCAGTTCTTC.

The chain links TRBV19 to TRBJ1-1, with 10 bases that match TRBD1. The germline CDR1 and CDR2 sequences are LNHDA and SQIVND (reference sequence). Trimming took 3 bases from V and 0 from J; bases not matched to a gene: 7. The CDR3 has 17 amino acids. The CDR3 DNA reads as TGTGCCAGTAGTATGGTGGGGACAGGGGCAATGAACACTGAAGCTTTCTTT. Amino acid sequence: CASSMVGTGAMNTEAFF.

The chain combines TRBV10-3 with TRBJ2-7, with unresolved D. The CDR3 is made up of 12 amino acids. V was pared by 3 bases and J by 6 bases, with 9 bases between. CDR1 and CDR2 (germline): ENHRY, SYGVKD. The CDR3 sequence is CAISDSFGEQYF. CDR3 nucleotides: TGTGCCATCAGTGACAGCTTTGGCGAGCAGTACTTC.

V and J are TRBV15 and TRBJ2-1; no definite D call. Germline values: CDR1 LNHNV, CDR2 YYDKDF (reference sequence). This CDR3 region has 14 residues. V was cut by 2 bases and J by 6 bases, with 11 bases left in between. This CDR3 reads CATSRSLEFNEQFF. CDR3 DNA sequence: TGTGCCACCAGCAGAAGCCTAGAATTCAATGAGCAGTTCTTC.

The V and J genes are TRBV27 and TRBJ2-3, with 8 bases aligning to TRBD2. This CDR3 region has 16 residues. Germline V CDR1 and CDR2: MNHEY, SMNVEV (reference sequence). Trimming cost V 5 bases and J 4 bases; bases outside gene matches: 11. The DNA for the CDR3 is TGTGCCAGCAGTGTGCGGGGAGCGGGAGTCGCAGATACGCAGTATTTT. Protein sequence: CASSVRGAGVADTQYF.